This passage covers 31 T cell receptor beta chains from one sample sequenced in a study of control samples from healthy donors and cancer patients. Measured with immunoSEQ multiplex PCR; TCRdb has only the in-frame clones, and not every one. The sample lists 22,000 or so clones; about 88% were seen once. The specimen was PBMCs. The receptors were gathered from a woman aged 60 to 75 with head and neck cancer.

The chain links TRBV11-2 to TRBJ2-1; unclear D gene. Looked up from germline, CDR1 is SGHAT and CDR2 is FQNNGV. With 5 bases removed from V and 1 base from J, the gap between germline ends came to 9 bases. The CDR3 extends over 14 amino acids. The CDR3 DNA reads TGTGCCAGCAGCCCGTCTCGTTCCTACAATGAGCAGTTCTTC. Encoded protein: CASSPSRSYNEQFF.

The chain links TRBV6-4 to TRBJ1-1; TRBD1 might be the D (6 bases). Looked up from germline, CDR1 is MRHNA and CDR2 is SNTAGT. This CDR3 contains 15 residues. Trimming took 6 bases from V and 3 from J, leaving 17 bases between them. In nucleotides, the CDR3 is TGTGCCAGCAGACAGGGTGGACGGAAGGACACTGAAGCTTTCTTT. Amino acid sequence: CASRQGGRKDTEAFF.

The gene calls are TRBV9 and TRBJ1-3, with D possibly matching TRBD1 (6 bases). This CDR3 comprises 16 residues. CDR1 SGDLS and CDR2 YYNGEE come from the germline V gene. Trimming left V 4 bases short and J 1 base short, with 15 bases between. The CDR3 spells CASSPTSRGSGNTIYF. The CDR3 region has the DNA TGTGCCAGCAGCCCAACCTCCAGGGGATCTGGAAACACCATATATTTT.

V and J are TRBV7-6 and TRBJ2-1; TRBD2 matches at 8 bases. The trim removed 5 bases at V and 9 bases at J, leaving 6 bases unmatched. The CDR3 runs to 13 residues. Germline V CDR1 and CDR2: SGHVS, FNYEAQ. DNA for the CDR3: TGTGCCAGCAGCCCCTTAACTAGCGGTGAGCAGTTCTTC. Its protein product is CASSPLTSGEQFF.

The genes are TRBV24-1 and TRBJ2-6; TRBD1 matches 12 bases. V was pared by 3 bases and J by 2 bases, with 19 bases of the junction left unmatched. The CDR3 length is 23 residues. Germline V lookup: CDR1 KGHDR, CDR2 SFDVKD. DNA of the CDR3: TGTGCCACCAGTGATGCCCCGGGACAGGGGGCAGCTAGCGGGAGTGCTGGGGCCAACGTCCTGACTTTC. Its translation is CATSDAPGQGAASGSAGANVLTF.

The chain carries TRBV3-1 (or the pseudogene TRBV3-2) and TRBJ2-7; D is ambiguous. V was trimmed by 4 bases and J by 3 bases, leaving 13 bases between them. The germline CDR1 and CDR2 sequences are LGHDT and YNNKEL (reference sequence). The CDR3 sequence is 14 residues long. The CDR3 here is CASSPRTDIYEQYF. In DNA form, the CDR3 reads TGTGCCAGCAGCCCCCGGACGGATATCTACGAGCAGTACTTC.

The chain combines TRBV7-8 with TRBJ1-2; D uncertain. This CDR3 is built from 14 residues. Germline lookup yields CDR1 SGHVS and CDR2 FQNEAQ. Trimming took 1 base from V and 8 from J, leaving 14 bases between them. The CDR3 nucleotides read TGTGCCAGCAGCTTAGAACGGAGCTCGGTGGGCTACACCTTC. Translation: CASSLERSSVGYTF.

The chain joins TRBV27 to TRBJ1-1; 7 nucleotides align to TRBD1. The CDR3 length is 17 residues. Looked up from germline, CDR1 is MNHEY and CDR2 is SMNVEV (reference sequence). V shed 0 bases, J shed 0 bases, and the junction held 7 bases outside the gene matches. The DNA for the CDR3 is TGTGCCAGCAGTTTATCTGGGGGAGGGACAGTGAACACTGAAGCTTTCTTT. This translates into CASSLSGGGTVNTEAFF.

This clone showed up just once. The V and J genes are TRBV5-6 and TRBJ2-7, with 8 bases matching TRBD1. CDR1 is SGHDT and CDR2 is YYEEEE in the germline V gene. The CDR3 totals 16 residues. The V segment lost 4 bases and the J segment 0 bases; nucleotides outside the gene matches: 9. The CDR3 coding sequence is TGTGCCAGCAGCCCATTGGACAGGGACAGCTCCTACGAGCAGTACTTC. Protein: CASSPLDRDSSYEQYF.

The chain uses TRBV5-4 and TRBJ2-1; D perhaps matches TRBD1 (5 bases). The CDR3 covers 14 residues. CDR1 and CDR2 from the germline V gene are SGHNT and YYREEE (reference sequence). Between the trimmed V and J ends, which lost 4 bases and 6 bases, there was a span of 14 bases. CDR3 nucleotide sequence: TGTGCCAGCAGCCAGCAGGGCTCGGGCAATGAGCAGTTCTTC. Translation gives CASSQQGSGNEQFF. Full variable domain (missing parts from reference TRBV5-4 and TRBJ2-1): ETGVTQSPTHLIKTRGQQVTLRCSSQSGHNTVSWYQQALGQGPQFIFQYYREEENGRGNFPPRFSGLQFPNYSSELNVNALELDDSALYLCASSQQGSGNEQFFGPGTRLTVL.

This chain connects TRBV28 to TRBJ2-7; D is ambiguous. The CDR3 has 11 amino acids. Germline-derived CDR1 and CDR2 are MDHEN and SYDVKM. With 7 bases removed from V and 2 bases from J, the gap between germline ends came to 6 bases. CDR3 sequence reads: CASNSPYEQYF. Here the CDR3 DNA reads TGTGCCAGCAATTCCCCCTACGAGCAGTACTTC.

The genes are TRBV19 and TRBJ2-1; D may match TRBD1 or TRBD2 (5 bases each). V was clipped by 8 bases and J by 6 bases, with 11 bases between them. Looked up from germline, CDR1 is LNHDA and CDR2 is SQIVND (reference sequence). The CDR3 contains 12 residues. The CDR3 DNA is TGTGCCAGTGGGACGGGTCGCAATGAGCAGTTCTTC. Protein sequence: CASGTGRNEQFF.

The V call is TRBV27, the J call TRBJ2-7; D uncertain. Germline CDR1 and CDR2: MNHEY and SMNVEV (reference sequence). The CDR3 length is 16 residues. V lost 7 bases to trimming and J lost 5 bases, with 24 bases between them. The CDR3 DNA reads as TGTGCCAGCAATCTAGACCGTCCAGGAAGGGTCCACGAGCAGTACTTC. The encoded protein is CASNLDRPGRVHEQYF.

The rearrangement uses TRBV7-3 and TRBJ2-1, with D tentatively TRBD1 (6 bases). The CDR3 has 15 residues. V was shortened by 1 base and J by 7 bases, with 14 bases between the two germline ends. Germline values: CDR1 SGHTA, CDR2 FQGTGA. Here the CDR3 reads CASSLRAGVRNEQFF. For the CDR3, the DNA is TGTGCCAGCAGCTTAAGGGCAGGGGTCAGAAATGAGCAGTTCTTC.

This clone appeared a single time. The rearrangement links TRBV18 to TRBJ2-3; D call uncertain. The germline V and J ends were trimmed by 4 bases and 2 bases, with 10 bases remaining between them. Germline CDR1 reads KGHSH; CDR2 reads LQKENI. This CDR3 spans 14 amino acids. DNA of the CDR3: TGTGCCAGCTCACGTGTCCTCCCCACAGATACGCAGTATTTT. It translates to CASSRVLPTDTQYF.

DNA of the CDR3: TGCAGCGTCGGACAGGGTTGGTACGAGCAGTACTTC. This codes for CSVGQGWYEQYF. The V gene is TRBV29-1, the J gene TRBJ2-7; 8 bases map to TRBD1. The CDR3 runs to 12 residues. The V gene's germline CDR1 is SQVTM and CDR2 ANQGSEA. V gave up 6 bases and J gave up 4 bases; unmatched junction bases: 5.

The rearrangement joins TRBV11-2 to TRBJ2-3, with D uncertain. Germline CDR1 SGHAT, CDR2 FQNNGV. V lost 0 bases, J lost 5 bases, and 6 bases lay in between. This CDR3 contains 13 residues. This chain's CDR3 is CASSLDPRDTQYF. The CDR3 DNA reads TGTGCCAGCAGCTTAGATCCTAGAGATACGCAGTATTTT.

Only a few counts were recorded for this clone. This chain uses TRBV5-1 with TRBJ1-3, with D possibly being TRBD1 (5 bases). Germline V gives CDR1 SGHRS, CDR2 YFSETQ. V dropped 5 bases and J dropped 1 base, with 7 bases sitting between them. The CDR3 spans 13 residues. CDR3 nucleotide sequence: TGCGCCAGCAGGGGGACTTCTGGAAACACCATATATTTT. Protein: CASRGTSGNTIYF.

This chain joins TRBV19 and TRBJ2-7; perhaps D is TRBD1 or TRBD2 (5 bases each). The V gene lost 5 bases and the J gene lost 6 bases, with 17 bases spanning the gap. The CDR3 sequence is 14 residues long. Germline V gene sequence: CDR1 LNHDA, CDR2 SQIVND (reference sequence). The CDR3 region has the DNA TGTGCCAGTAGTCCGGTAAGGGCGAGGGGCGAGCAGTACTTC. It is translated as CASSPVRARGEQYF. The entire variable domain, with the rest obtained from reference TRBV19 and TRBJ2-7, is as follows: DGGITQSPKYLFRKEGQNVTLSCEQNLNHDAMYWYRQDPGQGLRLIYYSQIVNDFQKGDIAEGYSVSREKKESFPLTVTSAQKNPTAFYLCASSPVRARGEQYFGPGTRLTVT.

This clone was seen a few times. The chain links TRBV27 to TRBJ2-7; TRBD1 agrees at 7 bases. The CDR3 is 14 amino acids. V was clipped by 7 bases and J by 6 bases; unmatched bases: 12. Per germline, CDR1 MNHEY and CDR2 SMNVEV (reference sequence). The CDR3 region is CASTFRRGGGEQYF. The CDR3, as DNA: TGTGCCAGCACATTCAGAAGAGGGGGCGGCGAGCAGTACTTC.

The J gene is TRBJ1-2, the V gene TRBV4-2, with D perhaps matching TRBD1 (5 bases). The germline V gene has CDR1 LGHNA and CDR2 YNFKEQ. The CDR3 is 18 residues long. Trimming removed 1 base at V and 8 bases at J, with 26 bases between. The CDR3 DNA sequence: TGTGCCAGCAGCCAAGCAACCGTGGATAGGGGTAGGCGTAAGGGCTACACCTTC. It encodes CASSQATVDRGRRKGYTF.

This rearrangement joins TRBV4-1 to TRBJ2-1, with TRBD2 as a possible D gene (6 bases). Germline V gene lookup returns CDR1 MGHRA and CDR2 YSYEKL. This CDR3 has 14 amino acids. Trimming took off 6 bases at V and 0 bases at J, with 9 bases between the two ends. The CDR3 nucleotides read TGCGCCAGCAGACGGGGGATCTCCTACAATGAGCAGTTCTTC. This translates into CASRRGISYNEQFF.

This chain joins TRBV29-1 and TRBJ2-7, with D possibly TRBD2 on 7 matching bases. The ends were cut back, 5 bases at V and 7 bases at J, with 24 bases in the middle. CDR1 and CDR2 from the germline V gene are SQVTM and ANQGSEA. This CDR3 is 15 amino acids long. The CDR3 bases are TGCAGCGTTTCGTCTGGGGGGGACACTAAAGAAGAGCAGTACTTC. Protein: CSVSSGGDTKEEQYF.

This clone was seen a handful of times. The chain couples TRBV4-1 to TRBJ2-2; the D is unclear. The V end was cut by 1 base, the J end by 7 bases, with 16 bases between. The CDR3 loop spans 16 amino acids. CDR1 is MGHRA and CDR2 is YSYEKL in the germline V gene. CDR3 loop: CASSQANLVASGELFF. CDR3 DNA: TGCGCCAGCAGCCAAGCTAATCTAGTCGCGAGCGGGGAGCTGTTTTTT.

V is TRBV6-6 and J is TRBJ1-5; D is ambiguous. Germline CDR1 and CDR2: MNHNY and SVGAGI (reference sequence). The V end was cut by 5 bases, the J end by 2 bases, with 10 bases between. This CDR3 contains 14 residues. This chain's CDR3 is CASSHQPGNQPQHF. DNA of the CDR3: TGTGCCAGCAGTCACCAACCTGGCAATCAGCCCCAGCATTTT.

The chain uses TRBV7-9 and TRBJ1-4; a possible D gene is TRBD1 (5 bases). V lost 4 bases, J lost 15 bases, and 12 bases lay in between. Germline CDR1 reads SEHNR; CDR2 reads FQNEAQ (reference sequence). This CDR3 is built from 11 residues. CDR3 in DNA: TGTGCCAGCAGCTCCTCAGGGTACATGTTTTTT. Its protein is CASSSSGYMFF.

CDR3 loop: CASSRTTGRNQPQHF. Written as DNA, the CDR3 is TGTGCCAGCAGCCGCACGACAGGGCGCAATCAGCCCCAGCATTTT. This chain connects TRBV5-6 to TRBJ1-5, with 7 bases lining up with TRBD1. Trimming took 4 bases from V and 2 from J; bases not matched to a gene: 6. CDR1 and CDR2 from the germline V gene are SGHDT and YYEEEE. The CDR3 covers 15 residues.

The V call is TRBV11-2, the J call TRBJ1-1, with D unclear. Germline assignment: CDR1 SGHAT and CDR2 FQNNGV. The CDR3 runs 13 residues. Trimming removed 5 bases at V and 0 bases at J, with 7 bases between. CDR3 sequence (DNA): TGTGCCAGCAGCGCAAAGGTGAACACTGAAGCTTTCTTT. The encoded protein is CASSAKVNTEAFF.

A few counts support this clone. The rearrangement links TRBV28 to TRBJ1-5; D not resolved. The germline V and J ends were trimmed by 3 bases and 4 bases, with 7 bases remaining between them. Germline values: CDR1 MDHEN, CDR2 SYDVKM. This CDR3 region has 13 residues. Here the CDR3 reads CASSFSGNQPQHF. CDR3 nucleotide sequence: TGTGCCAGCAGTTTCTCGGGGAATCAGCCCCAGCATTTT.

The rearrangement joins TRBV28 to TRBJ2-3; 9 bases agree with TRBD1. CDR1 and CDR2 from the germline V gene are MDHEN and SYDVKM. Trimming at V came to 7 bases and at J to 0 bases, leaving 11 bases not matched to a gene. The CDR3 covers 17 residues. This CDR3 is CASISNRQGVSTDTQYF. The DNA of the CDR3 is TGTGCCAGCATATCTAACCGACAGGGGGTAAGCACAGATACGCAGTATTTT.

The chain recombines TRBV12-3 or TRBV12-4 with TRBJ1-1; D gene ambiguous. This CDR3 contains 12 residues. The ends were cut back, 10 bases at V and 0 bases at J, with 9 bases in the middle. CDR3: CAISSLNTEAFF. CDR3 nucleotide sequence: TGTGCCATCAGCTCCCTGAACACTGAAGCTTTCTTT.